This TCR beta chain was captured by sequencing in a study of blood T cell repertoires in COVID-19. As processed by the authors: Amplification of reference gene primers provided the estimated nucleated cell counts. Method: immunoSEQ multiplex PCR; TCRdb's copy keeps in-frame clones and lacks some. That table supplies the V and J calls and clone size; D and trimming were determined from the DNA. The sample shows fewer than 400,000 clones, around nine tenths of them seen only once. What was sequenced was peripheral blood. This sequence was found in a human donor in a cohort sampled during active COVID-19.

CDR3 loop: CASSSGTGGGEQYF. The CDR3 DNA reads as TGTGCCAGCAGCTCCGGGACAGGGGGAGGCGAGCAGTACTTC. V usage is TRBV7-2 and J usage is TRBJ2-7, with 11 positions matching TRBD1. The trim removed 4 bases at V and 6 bases at J, leaving 5 bases unmatched. Germline V lookup: CDR1 SGHTA, CDR2 FQGNSA. There are 14 residues in the CDR3.